The clone carrying this T cell receptor (beta chain) was seen a few times. Treatment of the sample: preoperative locoregional IRX-2 cytokine immunotherapy. Patients received preoperative, locoregional IRX-2 cytokine immunotherapy in a phase Ib study. The source of the sample is a study of preoperative IRX-2 immunotherapy in early breast cancer. V shed 2 bases and J 2 bases; nucleotides not matched to a gene: 1. Germline CDR1 and CDR2: MNHGY and SAAAGT. The CDR3 has 15 amino acids. Repertoires were generated with immunoSEQ multiplex PCR, while TCRdb's copy carries only in-frame clones and drops some. The table lists about 3,500 clones, 80% of them singletons.

The receptor was isolated from a human donor with breast cancer. This sample comprised tumor tissue, obtained before IRX-2 immunotherapy. This sequence joins TRBV6-8 and TRBJ2-7; 12 bases are a match to TRBD2. CDR3 in amino acids: CASSYRLAGAYEQYF. The DNA of the CDR3 is TGTGCCAGCAGTTACCGACTAGCGGGGGCCTACGAGCAGTACTTC.